This TCR beta chain appears in the sequencing data of a study of shared clonotypes between healthy human individuals. At deep level, the assay was performed. Libraries were prepared by immunoSEQ multiplex PCR; TCRdb keeps only in-frame clonotypes and omits some of them. The sample shows about 2.3 million clones, 85% to 95% of them seen only once. CDR1 SGHNT and CDR2 YYREEE come from the germline V gene (reference sequence). V was cut by 1 base and J by 3 bases, with 4 bases left in between. CDR3 size: 13 residues. The clonotype originates from a young man in good health. Some clones in this sample may be carry-over from other donors' samples. The sample was naive CD4+ T cells from PBMCs. The subset here: CD45RA+ positively selected. The chain uses TRBV5-4 and TRBJ2-2; unclear D gene. In DNA, the CDR3 is TGTGCCAGCAGCTTGCAATACACCGGGGAGCTGTTTTTT. Amino acids: CASSLQYTGELFF.